Sequencing of this T cell receptor beta chain was carried out in a study of T cell responses to AZD1222 COVID-19 vaccine. The repertoire was sequenced with immunoSEQ multiplex PCR; TCRdb's copy has only in-frame clones and lacks some. This sample yields some 120,000 clones, of which approximately 88% are seen a single time; 15% to 20% belongs to the top ten. The CDR3 has 15 residues. The germline CDR1 and CDR2 sequences are SGHRS and YFSETQ. Trimming pared 0 bases from V and 10 bases from J, leaving 17 bases between. Study-level points and caveats: The sample set comprised mostly white British donors with more females, and clonal diversity was possibly underestimated. Increases in Spike-specific TCR breadth and depth were seen after two AZD1222 doses. Sampled repertoires all dated from after the peak T cell response.

As for this clone: Its matching antigen is unknown.

The V and J genes are TRBV5-1 and TRBJ2-1; perhaps D is TRBD1 or TRBD2 (5 bases each). Sequenced material: peripheral blood, taken on day 0 of MenACWY control vaccination. The receptor was derived from an adult in good health. The CDR3 is CASSLVAGSEGEQFF. CDR3 DNA: TGCGCCAGCAGCTTGGTGGCAGGCAGTGAGGGGGAGCAGTTCTTC.